This T cell receptor (beta chain) is from a study of chemoradiotherapy in HPV16-positive cancers. Notes on the study in general: HPV-specific T cells were functionally defined from only two HPV16-positive patients. During treatment, candidate HPV-specific clones and E7-related motifs expanded in tumor. Better recurrence-free survival went with HPV-responsive T-cell expansion in HPV16-positive patients.

In the case of this clone: Its antigen is undetermined.

The CDR3 length is 15 residues. V was pared by 4 bases and J by 4 bases, with 14 bases between. Germline CDR1 is SGHVS and CDR2 is FNYEAQ. Over chemoradiotherapy, repertoires were sampled more than once. Repertoires were generated with immunoSEQ multiplex PCR, while TCRdb's copy carries only in-frame clones and drops some. The sample has approximately 50,000 clones, roughly 90% seen once. Sequencing was performed on blood, taken from a patient who underwent chemoradiotherapy. The chain is built from TRBV7-6 and TRBJ2-1, with D perhaps TRBD1 (6 bases). The sequence derives from a human donor with HPV-associated anogenital cancer. The CDR3 sequence is CASSSGQLGYNEQFF. CDR3 coding DNA: TGTGCCAGCAGCTCCGGACAGTTAGGATACAATGAGCAGTTCTTC.